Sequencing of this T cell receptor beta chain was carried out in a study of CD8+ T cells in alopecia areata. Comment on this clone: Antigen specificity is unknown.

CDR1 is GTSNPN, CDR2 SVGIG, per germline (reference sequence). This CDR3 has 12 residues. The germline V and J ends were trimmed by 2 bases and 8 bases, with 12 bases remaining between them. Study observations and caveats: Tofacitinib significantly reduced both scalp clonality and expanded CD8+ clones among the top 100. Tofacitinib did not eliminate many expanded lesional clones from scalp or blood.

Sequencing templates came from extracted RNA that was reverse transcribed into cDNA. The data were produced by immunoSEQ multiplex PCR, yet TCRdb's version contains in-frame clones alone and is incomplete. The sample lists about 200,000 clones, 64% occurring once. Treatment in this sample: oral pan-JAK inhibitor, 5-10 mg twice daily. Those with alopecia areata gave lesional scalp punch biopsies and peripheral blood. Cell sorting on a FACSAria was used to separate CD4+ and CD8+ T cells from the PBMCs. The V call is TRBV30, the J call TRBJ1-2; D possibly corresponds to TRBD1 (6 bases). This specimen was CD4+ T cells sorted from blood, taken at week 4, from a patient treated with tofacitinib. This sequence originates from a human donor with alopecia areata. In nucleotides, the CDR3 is TGTGCCTGGAGTCCCACAGGGTTCGGCTACACCTTC. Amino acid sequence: CAWSPTGFGYTF.